What follows are 32 T cell receptor beta chains derived from one specimen sequenced in a study of cytomegalovirus exposure and HLA in healthy donors. PCR primers comprised 60 Vbeta and 13 Jbeta primers. The data were produced by immunoSEQ multiplex PCR, yet TCRdb's version contains in-frame clones alone and is incomplete. The data contain under 200,000 clones, roughly 78% of them singletons. Sequencing used PBMCs. These receptors all stem from a woman in her thirties or forties in good health and CMV-seronegative.

This chain links TRBV7-3 with TRBJ1-4, with TRBD1 matching 11 bases. CDR1 and CDR2 (germline): SGHTA, FQGTGA. Trimming took 5 bases from V and 8 from J; bases not matched to a gene: 4. This CDR3 region has 14 residues. The CDR3 loop is CASSPGQGGEKLFF. CDR3 coding DNA: TGTGCCAGCAGCCCGGGACAGGGGGGCGAAAAACTGTTTTTT.

V is TRBV6-6 and J is TRBJ2-7, with TRBD1 matching over 9 bases. J lost 2 bases, V lost 6 bases, and 5 bases had no gene match. The CDR3 totals 14 residues. CDR1 is MNHNY, CDR2 SVGAGI, per germline (reference sequence). CDR3 protein: CASRTRQGAYEQYF. Written as DNA, the CDR3 is TGTGCCAGCAGGACACGACAGGGGGCCTACGAGCAGTACTTC.

The rearrangement joins TRBV18 to TRBJ2-5, with 8 bases aligning to TRBD1. Germline V gene data show CDR1 as KGHSH and CDR2 as LQKENI. Trimming took 4 bases from V and 5 from J; bases not matched to a gene: 9. CDR3 size: 15 residues. The CDR3 loop reads CASSRTGGTGETQYF. DNA of the CDR3: TGTGCCAGCTCACGAACAGGGGGAACAGGGGAGACCCAGTACTTC.

The V call is TRBV5-4, the J call TRBJ2-7, with 10 bases lining up with TRBD1. The CDR3 extends over 15 amino acids. Germline CDR1 is SGHNT and CDR2 is YYREEE (reference sequence). V lost 4 bases to trimming and J lost 3 bases; unmatched junction nucleotides: 7. This CDR3 is CASSPGQGGIYEQYF. The CDR3 DNA reads as TGTGCCAGCAGCCCTGGACAGGGGGGAATCTACGAGCAGTACTTC.

Details on this clone: Other DNA sequences in this specimen translate into the identical CDR3. This chain joins TRBV4-2 and TRBJ2-3; TRBD2 might be the D (6 bases). Trimming pared 0 bases from V and 2 bases from J, leaving 24 bases between. The CDR3 length is 20 residues. CDR1 is LGHNA and CDR2 is YNFKEQ in the germline V gene. The CDR3: CASSQDSGTGVGGVTDTQYF. The CDR3 DNA reads as TGTGCCAGCAGCCAAGATAGTGGTACTGGGGTTGGCGGGGTCACAGATACGCAGTATTTT.

The CDR3 loop is CASIAETNTGELFF. The CDR3 DNA is TGTGCCAGCATAGCGGAAACCAACACCGGGGAGCTGTTTTTT. The chain joins TRBV6-5 to TRBJ2-2; D may be TRBD2 (6 bases). The CDR3 has 14 amino acids. The germline CDR1 and CDR2 sequences are MNHEY and SVGAGI. V lost 7 bases to trimming and J lost 2 bases, with 11 bases between them.

The chain is built from TRBV23-1 and TRBJ1-1; D remains ambiguous. TRBV23-1 is annotated as an ORF whose role is uncertain. Trimming removed 4 bases from V and 4 bases from J, with 16 bases in between. This CDR3 is built from 15 residues. CDR3 loop: CASSPETVEGTEAFF. The CDR3 DNA sequence: TGCGCCAGCAGTCCCGAAACAGTTGAGGGCACTGAAGCTTTCTTT.

This chain connects TRBV6-5 to TRBJ1-2; D unresolved. Germline V gene lookup returns CDR1 MNHEY and CDR2 SVGAGI. The V end lost 10 bases, the J end lost 4 bases, and 7 bases lay between the germline ends. The CDR3 is made up of 10 amino acids. CDR3 region: CATEAYGYTF. The DNA of the CDR3 is TGTGCCACGGAGGCCTATGGCTACACCTTC.

Here the CDR3 reads CASAEEEQYF. CDR3 DNA: TGTGCTAGTGCGGAGGAGGAGCAGTACTTC. This rearrangement joins TRBV12-5 to TRBJ2-5; D might be TRBD2 (5 bases). The V gene lost 7 bases and the J gene lost 11 bases, with 11 bases spanning the gap. The germline gives CDR1 LGHNT, CDR2 FRNRAP. The CDR3 has 10 residues.

This chain connects TRBV6-5 to TRBJ2-7; the match to TRBD2 covers 11 bases. This CDR3 has 15 amino acids. Germline trimming cut 1 base from V and 1 base from J; bases unmatched to any gene: 0. The germline CDR1 and CDR2 sequences are MNHEY and SVGAGI. In DNA form, the CDR3 reads TGTGCCAGCAGTTACTTAGCGGGAGGGTCCTACGAGCAGTACTTC. Translation gives CASSYLAGGSYEQYF.

This chain connects TRBV2 to TRBJ2-3, with D possibly matching TRBD1 (5 bases). Trimming took off 2 bases at V and 1 base at J, with 10 bases between the two ends. CDR1 and CDR2 (germline): SNHLY, FYNNEI. CDR3 length: 15 residues. The CDR3 is CASSETGPRTDTQYF. The CDR3 DNA sequence: TGTGCCAGCAGTGAAACAGGCCCTCGCACAGATACGCAGTATTTT.

The chain links TRBV5-4 to TRBJ1-2; 7 nucleotides align to TRBD1. CDR1 SGHNT and CDR2 YYREEE come from the germline V gene (reference sequence). With V trimmed by 6 bases and J by 7 bases, 9 bases remained unmatched. CDR3 length: 13 residues. The CDR3 nucleotides read TGTGCCAGCACCATACAGACAGGGAGTGGCTACACCTTC. This translates into CASTIQTGSGYTF.

The V call is TRBV7-8, the J call TRBJ2-1, with 12 nucleotides matching TRBD2. Germline V gives CDR1 SGHVS, CDR2 FQNEAQ. The CDR3 extends over 17 amino acids. The ends lost 4 bases at V and 7 bases at J; junction bases unmatched: 11. The CDR3, as DNA: TGTGCCAGCAGCTCTCTTCTAGCGGGGGGGCTTTCTAATGAGCAGTTCTTC. The encoded protein is CASSSLLAGGLSNEQFF.

The chain combines TRBV7-2 with TRBJ2-7; 8 bases are a match to TRBD1. CDR1 and CDR2 (germline): SGHTA, FQGNSA. The length of the CDR3 is 15 residues. V lost 5 bases, J lost 3 bases, and 9 bases stayed unmatched. The CDR3 is CASSPRGLRFYEQYF. The CDR3 bases are TGTGCCAGCAGCCCCAGGGGGCTCCGCTTCTACGAGCAGTACTTC. Full variable domain (rest looked up from reference TRBV7-2 and TRBJ2-7): GAGVSQSPSNKVTEKGKDVELRCDPISGHTALYWYRQSLGQGLEFLIYFQGNSAPDKSGLPSDRFSAERTGGSVSTLTIQRTQQEDSAVYLCASSPRGLRFYEQYFGPGTRLTVT.

The gene calls are TRBV6-1 and TRBJ2-1, with a possible D match to TRBD1 (6 bases). Trimming removed 2 bases at V and 4 bases at J, with 15 bases between. Germline CDR1 is MNHNS and CDR2 is SASEGT. The CDR3 is 16 amino acids. The CDR3 bases are TGTGCCAGCAGTGAAAACACGGGACATGGATACAATGAGCAGTTCTTC. It specifies CASSENTGHGYNEQFF.

The V call is TRBV11-3, the J call TRBJ1-1; D possibly corresponds to TRBD1 (5 bases). Germline lookup yields CDR1 SGHNT and CDR2 YENEEA. This CDR3 has 13 amino acids. V was trimmed by 3 bases and J by 11 bases, leaving 16 bases between them. The CDR3 DNA reads as TGTGCCAGCAGCTTTAAACCCCAGGGCCGGGCTTTCTTT. Translation gives CASSFKPQGRAFF.

Here the CDR3 reads CASSLLPGTSTNEQFF. The DNA for the CDR3 is TGTGCCAGCAGTCTCCTACCCGGGACTAGCACCAATGAGCAGTTCTTC. The chain has TRBV28 and TRBJ2-1, with 9 bases aligning to TRBD2. The CDR3 length is 16 residues. V dropped 5 bases and J dropped 6; count of bases not matched to a gene: 11. Germline V gives CDR1 MDHEN, CDR2 SYDVKM. Together with reference TRBV28 and TRBJ2-1, the CDR3 gives the full variable domain: DVKVTQSSRYLVKRTGEKVFLECVQDMDHENMFWYRQDPGLGLRLIYFSYDVKMKEKGDIPEGYSVSREKKERFSLILESASTNQTSMYLCASSLLPGTSTNEQFFGPGTRLTVL.

The chain has TRBV29-1 and TRBJ1-4; 9 nucleotides align to TRBD1. Germline CDR1 and CDR2: SQVTM and ANQGSEA. Trimming cost V 6 bases and J 8 bases; bases outside gene matches: 7. The CDR3 length is 13 residues. The CDR3 DNA reads TGCAGCGTCATAACAGGGGGCGAGGAAAAACTGTTTTTT. As protein: CSVITGGEEKLFF.

The chain has TRBV7-2 and TRBJ2-3; 8 positions match TRBD2. Unmatched junction bases numbered 8, after V lost 4 bases and J lost 5 bases. The CDR3 length is 15 residues. Germline V gene lookup returns CDR1 SGHTA and CDR2 FQGNSA. The CDR3 loop is CASSYAGGTGDTQYF. The CDR3 DNA sequence: TGTGCCAGCAGCTACGCGGGGGGAACTGGAGATACGCAGTATTTT. Full variable domain (outside the CDR3, taken from reference TRBV7-2 and TRBJ2-3): GAGVSQSPSNKVTEKGKDVELRCDPISGHTALYWYRQSLGQGLEFLIYFQGNSAPDKSGLPSDRFSAERTGGSVSTLTIQRTQQEDSAVYLCASSYAGGTGDTQYFGPGTRLTVL.

V and J are TRBV5-4 and TRBJ2-7; TRBD2 is a possible D gene (5 bases). CDR1 is SGHNT, CDR2 YYREEE, per germline (reference sequence). The CDR3 extends over 14 amino acids. Trimming took off 4 bases at V and 0 bases at J, with 11 bases between the two ends. The CDR3 sequence is CASSNIEGSYEQYF. The CDR3 nucleotides read TGTGCCAGCAGCAACATAGAGGGCTCCTACGAGCAGTACTTC.

Only a few counts were recorded for this clone. V is TRBV9 and J is TRBJ2-2, with 9 nucleotides matching TRBD1. Trimming took 2 bases from V and 6 from J; bases not matched to a gene: 11. CDR1 and CDR2 from the germline V gene are SGDLS and YYNGEE. The CDR3 totals 17 residues. CDR3 coding DNA: TGTGCCAGCAGCGTGCCCTCGGGACAGGGTACCCCCGGGGAGCTGTTTTTT. This gives the protein CASSVPSGQGTPGELFF.

The V gene is TRBV27, the J gene TRBJ1-1; possibly TRBD1 for D (6 bases). Germline CDR1 is MNHEY and CDR2 is SMNVEV (reference sequence). Trimming removed 3 bases at V and 4 bases at J, with 9 bases between. This CDR3 has 13 amino acids. The CDR3 is CASSFDRRTEAFF. CDR3 nucleotide sequence: TGTGCCAGCAGTTTTGACAGGCGCACTGAAGCTTTCTTT.

The rearrangement joins TRBV6-6 to TRBJ1-2; 7 nucleotides line up with TRBD1. The CDR3 is 12 amino acids. The germline V gene encodes CDR1 MNHNY and CDR2 SVGAGI (reference sequence). V shed 6 bases and J 2 bases; nucleotides not matched to a gene: 0. The CDR3 DNA sequence: TGTGCCAGCAGACAGGGGAACTATGGCTACACCTTC. Translating it yields CASRQGNYGYTF.

V is TRBV5-5 and J is TRBJ2-2; the match to TRBD2 covers 7 bases. Trimming took 2 bases from V and 6 from J; bases not matched to a gene: 4. Germline CDR1 and CDR2: SGHKS and YYEKEE (reference sequence). This CDR3 contains 14 residues. The CDR3 coding sequence is TGTGCCAGCAGCTTCTTAGGGAGGGCCGGGGAGCTGTTTTTT. This encodes CASSFLGRAGELFF. The variable domain in full, with the rest retrieved from reference TRBV5-5 and TRBJ2-2, is DAGVTQSPTHLIKTRGQQVTLRCSPISGHKSVSWYQQVLGQGPQFIFQYYEKEERGRGNFPDRFSARQFPNYSSELNVNALLLGDSALYLCASSFLGRAGELFFGEGSRLTVL.

The rearrangement joins TRBV5-4 to TRBJ1-3; D unresolved. In germline, CDR1 is SGHNT, CDR2 YYREEE (reference sequence). The germline V and J ends were trimmed by 4 bases and 7 bases, with 15 bases remaining between them. The CDR3 runs 14 residues. The CDR3 spells CASSRGGLVNTIYF. Here the CDR3 DNA reads TGTGCCAGCAGCCGCGGAGGGTTAGTTAACACCATATATTTT.

The chain recombines TRBV7-2 with TRBJ2-3; 7 bases map to TRBD1. The CDR3 extends over 15 amino acids. Trimming took 4 bases from V and 1 from J; bases not matched to a gene: 5. CDR1 is SGHTA and CDR2 is FQGNSA in the germline V gene. DNA of the CDR3: TGTGCCAGCAGCTCAAGACAGGGCCGCACAGATACGCAGTATTTT. This sequence encodes CASSSRQGRTDTQYF.

V and J are TRBV5-1 and TRBJ1-1; TRBD1 aligns across 8 bases. Germline V lookup: CDR1 SGHRS, CDR2 YFSETQ. V shed 0 bases, J shed 5 bases, and the junction held 6 bases outside the gene matches. CDR3 size: 15 residues. The DNA of the CDR3 is TGCGCCAGCAGCTTGGGCCGGACAGGGAGGACTGAAGCTTTCTTT. Its translation is CASSLGRTGRTEAFF.

This clone was counted a few times. The V gene is TRBV9, the J gene TRBJ2-7; D unresolved. Germline lookup yields CDR1 SGDLS and CDR2 YYNGEE. The length of the CDR3 is 11 residues. The ends were cut back, 5 bases at V and 7 bases at J, with 10 bases in the middle. This chain's CDR3 is CASSRSAEQYF. The CDR3, as DNA: TGTGCCAGCAGTAGGTCAGCGGAGCAGTACTTC.

The CDR3 sequence: CASSRTDTLNEKLFF. DNA for the CDR3: TGTGCCAGTAGTAGAACTGACACCCTGAATGAAAAACTGTTTTTT. This sequence joins TRBV19 and TRBJ1-4; D is unresolved. In germline, CDR1 is LNHDA, CDR2 SQIVND (reference sequence). V was cut by 4 bases and J by 5 bases, with 14 bases left in between. The CDR3 runs 15 residues.

The chain is built from TRBV7-8 and TRBJ2-3; D is perhaps TRBD2 (6 bases). Trimming stripped 2 bases from V and 8 bases from J, with 11 bases between. The CDR3 loop spans 13 amino acids. Germline-derived CDR1 and CDR2 are SGHVS and FQNEAQ. CDR3 amino acids: CASSLNLGGTQYF. The CDR3 DNA follows: TGTGCCAGCAGCTTAAACTTGGGGGGTACGCAGTATTTT.

This rearrangement joins TRBV6-5 to TRBJ1-1; D is undetermined. CDR3 length: 12 amino acids. The germline V gene encodes CDR1 MNHEY and CDR2 SVGAGI. Trimming shortened V by 5 bases and J by 8 bases, and 12 bases separated the two germline ends. CDR3 nucleotides: TGTGCCAGCAGTCCTCCGCGGGCAGAAGCTTTCTTT. As protein: CASSPPRAEAFF.

With respect to this clone: Germline is not matched at one junction end, which may reflect a read error. The chain links TRBV5-5 to TRBJ2-1; the D gene is possibly TRBD2 (6 bases). This CDR3 spans 13 amino acids. Germline lookup yields CDR1 SGHKS and CDR2 YYEKEE (reference sequence). CDR3 sequence: CASSRDSDNEQFF. Here the CDR3 DNA reads TGTGCCAGCAGCCGGGACTCCGACAATGAGCAGTTCTTC.